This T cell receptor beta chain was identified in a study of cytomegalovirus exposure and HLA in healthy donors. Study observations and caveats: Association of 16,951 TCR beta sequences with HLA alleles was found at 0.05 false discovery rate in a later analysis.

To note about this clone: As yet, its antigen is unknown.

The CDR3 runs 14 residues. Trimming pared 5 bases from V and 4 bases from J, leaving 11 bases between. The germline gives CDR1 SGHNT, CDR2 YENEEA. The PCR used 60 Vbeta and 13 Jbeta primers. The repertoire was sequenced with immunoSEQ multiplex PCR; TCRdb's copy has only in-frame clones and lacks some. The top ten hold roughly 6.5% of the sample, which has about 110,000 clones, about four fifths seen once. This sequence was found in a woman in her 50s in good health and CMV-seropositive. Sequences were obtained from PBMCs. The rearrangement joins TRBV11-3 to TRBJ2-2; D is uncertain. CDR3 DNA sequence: TGTGCCAGCAGCAAAGTGGCATCCACCGGGGAGCTGTTTTTT. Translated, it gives CASSKVASTGELFF.